These 23 T cell receptor beta chains came from one sample sequenced in a study of T-cell reconstitution after alpha-beta-depleted transplantation in children. Unique molecular identifiers featured in how the TCRbeta library was prepared. One entry per CDR3 protein results from TCRdb running MiXCR on the PCR reads. This sample has a few hundred thousand distinct CDR3 sequences, with roughly 26% found just once. This specimen was PBMCs, taken before TCRalphabeta/CD19-depleted stem cell transplant. The receptor source for this set is a girl aged 2-10 years with Fanconi anemia, due to receive a stem cell transplant.

This clonotype was observed a single time. The V gene is TRBV5-1, the J gene TRBJ2-3, with no clear D. This CDR3 has 15 amino acids. Trimming took 0 bases from V and 2 from J, leaving 10 bases between them. CDR1 is SGHRS and CDR2 is YFSETQ in the germline V gene. Here the CDR3 DNA reads TGCGCCAGCAGCTTGGGGGCTGGGAACACAGATACGCAGTATTTT. It yields the protein CASSLGAGNTDTQYF.

The table lists this clonotype with many counts. J is TRBJ2-7 and V is TRBV20-1, with 7 bases identical to TRBD1. Trimming took 6 bases from V and 1 from J; bases not matched to a gene: 12. This CDR3 comprises 15 residues. Germline V gives CDR1 DFQATT, CDR2 SNEGSKA (reference sequence). The CDR3 DNA sequence: TGCAGTGCCCCTCGGGCGACAGGGTGGTCCTACGAGCAGTACTTC. Residues: CSAPRATGWSYEQYF.

The genes are TRBV20-1 and TRBJ1-2; D is unclear. Germline V lookup: CDR1 DFQATT, CDR2 SNEGSKA (reference sequence). Deletions cut 3 bases from V and 4 bases from J, with 15 bases between. The CDR3 loop spans 14 amino acids. The CDR3 DNA reads TGCAGTGCTAGTGTGAGATCCGAGTTCTATGGCTACACCTTC. It codes for CSASVRSEFYGYTF.

The V gene is TRBV5-1, the J gene TRBJ2-7; 7 positions match TRBD2. The V gene's germline CDR1 is SGHRS and CDR2 YFSETQ. There are 17 residues in the CDR3. The ends lost 0 bases at V and 2 bases at J; junction bases unmatched: 11. The CDR3 protein is CASSLGGRTSVPYEQYF. The CDR3 nucleotides are TGCGCCAGCAGCTTGGGGGGACGTACTAGCGTCCCCTACGAGCAGTACTTC.

This clonotype was seen a handful of times. The chain uses TRBV4-1 and TRBJ2-3; D call uncertain. The CDR3 has 15 residues. Looked up from germline, CDR1 is MGHRA and CDR2 is YSYEKL. Trimming pared 0 bases from V and 1 base from J, leaving 8 bases between. CDR3 bases: TGCGCCAGCAGCCAAGATCCCGTTGGCACAGATACGCAGTATTTT. Translating gives CASSQDPVGTDTQYF.

Concerning this clonotype: At one end the junction does not follow the germline gene, possibly because of a read error. The rearrangement joins TRBV12-3 or TRBV12-4 to TRBJ2-5; D gene ambiguous. The CDR3 has 13 residues. The CDR3 DNA sequence: TGTGTCAGCAGTTTAACTACAGAAGAGACCCAGTACTTC. Its translation is CVSSLTTEETQYF.

V and J are TRBV11-1 and TRBJ2-7, with 9 bases identical to TRBD1. This CDR3 spans 17 amino acids. In germline, CDR1 is SGHAT, CDR2 FQDESV (reference sequence). V dropped 2 bases and J dropped 5; count of bases not matched to a gene: 13. The CDR3 region is CASSLLLGQGDKDEQYF. CDR3 nucleotides: TGTGCCAGCAGCTTACTCTTGGGACAGGGAGATAAGGACGAGCAGTACTTC.

This clonotype was detected once. This rearrangement joins TRBV18 to TRBJ1-1; D gene uncertain. This CDR3 has 14 residues. From germline, CDR1 is KGHSH and CDR2 LQKENI. Trimming cost V 1 base and J 2 bases, with 8 bases left between them. The CDR3: CASSPRGSNTEAFF. The CDR3 DNA is TGTGCCAGCTCACCACGAGGCAGTAACACTGAAGCTTTCTTT.

V and J are TRBV7-9 and TRBJ1-2; D ambiguous. CDR3 length equals 13 residues. The V gene lost 7 bases and the J gene lost 2 bases, with 11 bases spanning the gap. The V gene's germline CDR1 is SEHNR and CDR2 FQNEAQ (reference sequence). The CDR3 coding sequence is TGTGCCAGCACCCTCTCCGGGAACTATGGCTACACCTTC. Translation gives CASTLSGNYGYTF.

This clonotype was seen only a few times. This chain joins TRBV12-3 or TRBV12-4 and TRBJ2-7; a possible D gene is TRBD2 (5 bases). V lost 3 bases to trimming and J lost 3 bases, with 9 bases between them. CDR3 size: 13 residues. Here the CDR3 reads CASSFTRVYEQYF. In DNA, the CDR3 is TGTGCCAGCAGTTTTACGAGGGTCTACGAGCAGTACTTC.

This chain links TRBV20-1 with TRBJ1-1; D not resolved. Germline assignment: CDR1 DFQATT and CDR2 SNEGSKA (reference sequence). V shed 1 base and J shed 0 bases, with 6 bases lying between them. The CDR3 is made up of 13 amino acids. CDR3 sequence (DNA): TGCAGTGCTAGAGGTTCAATGAACACTGAAGCTTTCTTT. This gives the protein CSARGSMNTEAFF.

The chain carries TRBV12-3 or TRBV12-4 and TRBJ2-3; D gene uncertain. The CDR3 covers 12 residues. Trimming removed 7 bases from V and 5 bases from J, with 10 bases in between. CDR3 residues: CASTDTGDTQYF. CDR3 DNA: TGTGCCAGCACCGATACTGGAGATACGCAGTATTTT.

The V and J genes are TRBV5-6 and TRBJ1-2; no definite D call. V was trimmed by 0 bases and J by 4 bases, leaving 13 bases between them. The CDR3 length is 15 residues. The germline gives CDR1 SGHDT, CDR2 YYEEEE. In nucleotides, the CDR3 is TGTGCCAGCAGCTTGGAGGGATCTCTCCCCTATGGCTACACCTTC. Residues: CASSLEGSLPYGYTF. Based on the CDR3 plus reference TRBV5-6 and TRBJ1-2, the full variable domain is DAGVTQSPTHLIKTRGQQVTLRCSPKSGHDTVSWYQQALGQGPQFIFQYYEEEERQRGNFPDRFSGHQFPNYSSELNVNALLLGDSALYLCASSLEGSLPYGYTFGSGTRLTVV.

At least ten counts were recorded for this clonotype. The rearrangement joins TRBV15 to TRBJ2-7, with 9 positions matching TRBD1. This CDR3 region has 14 residues. V lost 5 bases and J lost 3; bases outside the gene matches: 5. CDR1 is LNHNV, CDR2 YYDKDF, per germline (reference sequence). CDR3 in DNA: TGTGCCACCAGCCACAGACAGGGGGTCTACGAGCAGTACTTC. Translating gives CATSHRQGVYEQYF.

This clonotype showed up many times. The chain couples TRBV10-3 to TRBJ2-3; no clear D. Trimming took off 0 bases at V and 2 bases at J, with 15 bases between the two ends. CDR1 and CDR2 from the germline V gene are ENHRY and SYGVKD. This CDR3 spans 17 amino acids. Here the CDR3 DNA reads TGTGCCATCAGTGAGTCTGGCCCAGGCTCCTTCACAGATACGCAGTATTTT. Its translation is CAISESGPGSFTDTQYF.

This clonotype was observed many times. V and J are TRBV5-1 and TRBJ2-3, with no clear D. CDR3 length: 17 residues. Germline-derived CDR1 and CDR2 are SGHRS and YFSETQ. Trimming pared 2 bases from V and 3 bases from J, leaving 19 bases between. The CDR3 nucleotides are TGCGCCAGCAGCTTTGAAATGAGACCTGGTGGAACAGATACGCAGTATTTT. Translated: CASSFEMRPGGTDTQYF.

This clonotype turned up a few times. This sequence joins TRBV11-2 and TRBJ2-7; D not certain. The CDR3 has 14 amino acids. Germline V gene lookup returns CDR1 SGHAT and CDR2 FQNNGV. Trimming took off 1 base at V and 0 bases at J, with 7 bases between the two ends. The CDR3 coding sequence is TGTGCCAGCAGCTTAGTTGGCACCTCCTACGAGCAGTACTTC. Translating gives CASSLVGTSYEQYF.

The chain carries TRBV7-2 and TRBJ2-3; D possibly corresponds to TRBD2 (6 bases). Germline V gives CDR1 SGHTA, CDR2 FQGNSA. This CDR3 is 14 amino acids long. V shed 5 bases and J shed 6 bases, with 15 bases lying between them. The CDR3 protein is CASSLSGIEDTQYF. The CDR3 DNA is TGTGCCAGCAGCCTTAGCGGTATAGAGGATACGCAGTATTTT.

In this sample, this clonotype turned up many times. This sequence joins TRBV15 and TRBJ2-7, with TRBD2 as a possible D gene (6 bases). In germline, CDR1 is LNHNV, CDR2 YYDKDF (reference sequence). The germline V and J ends were trimmed by 1 base and 2 bases, with 18 bases remaining between them. This CDR3 spans 17 amino acids. CDR3 bases: TGTGCCACCAGCAGAGCGGCTAGCGAGACCAGGGCCTACGAGCAGTACTTC. Protein: CATSRAASETRAYEQYF.

J is TRBJ2-5 and V is TRBV15; perhaps TRBD1 as D (5 bases). The V gene lost 0 bases and the J gene lost 2 bases, with 10 bases spanning the gap. This CDR3 comprises 15 residues. The germline V gene encodes CDR1 LNHNV and CDR2 YYDKDF (reference sequence). CDR3 protein: CATSRDRAGQETQYF. CDR3 in DNA: TGTGCCACCAGCAGAGATCGGGCAGGGCAAGAGACCCAGTACTTC.

This clonotype has a handful of counts. The V call is TRBV7-7, the J call TRBJ2-1; possibly TRBD1 for D (6 bases). The CDR3 is 13 amino acids. Germline CDR1 is SSHAT and CDR2 is FNYEAQ (reference sequence). V was pared by 0 bases and J by 10 bases, with 10 bases between. The CDR3 DNA follows: TGTGCCAGCAGCTTAGCCTCGGACAGAGAGCAGTTCTTC. It encodes CASSLASDREQFF.

Only a few counts were recorded for this clonotype. This sequence joins TRBV29-1 and TRBJ1-1; possibly TRBD1 for D (5 bases). The CDR3 spans 12 residues. From germline, CDR1 is SQVTM and CDR2 ANQGSEA. V was pared by 7 bases and J by 3 bases, with 12 bases between. Here the CDR3 DNA reads TGCAGCGGACGGGGGGTGGACACTGAAGCTTTCTTT. This encodes CSGRGVDTEAFF.

This clonotype appeared many times. The chain combines TRBV29-1 with TRBJ2-2; 8 positions match TRBD2. The germline gives CDR1 SQVTM, CDR2 ANQGSEA. The V and J ends lost 6 bases and 4 bases, in that order; junction bases with no gene match: 7. The CDR3 extends over 14 amino acids. The CDR3 sequence: CSVSGSGVTGELFF. Written as DNA, the CDR3 is TGCAGCGTCAGCGGGAGTGGGGTCACCGGGGAGCTGTTTTTT.